This TCR beta chain was identified during a study of CD8 T cells in ankylosing spondylitis. General study results and limits: Clones tied to disease were said to be significantly enriched in matched ankylosing spondylitis synovial fluid. A motif in TCR beta, a set of roughly eight highly homologous variants, appeared characteristic of ankylosing spondylitis blood.

As the method for making TCR beta libraries, quantitative 5'-RACE with molecular barcodes was used. Each CDR3 protein gets one entry after TCRdb re-called the 5' RACE reads with MiXCR. Here the sample spans 200,000 or so distinct CDR3 sequences, approximately 18% being singletons. Note on this clonotype: The antigen remains undetermined.

This sequence originates from a male donor under 30 with ankylosing spondylitis or in good health (not recorded which). The specimen sequenced was blood, either unsorted or a sorted T cell fraction (not recorded which).

The CDR3: CASSSPNNNHGYTF. The CDR3 coding sequence is TGTGCCAGCAGCTCGCCGAATAACAACCATGGCTACACCTTC. The chain is built from TRBV7-6 and TRBJ1-2; D unclear. This CDR3 has 14 amino acids. Looked up from germline, CDR1 is SGHVS and CDR2 is FNYEAQ. V was shortened by 4 bases and J by 6 bases, with 15 bases between the two germline ends.